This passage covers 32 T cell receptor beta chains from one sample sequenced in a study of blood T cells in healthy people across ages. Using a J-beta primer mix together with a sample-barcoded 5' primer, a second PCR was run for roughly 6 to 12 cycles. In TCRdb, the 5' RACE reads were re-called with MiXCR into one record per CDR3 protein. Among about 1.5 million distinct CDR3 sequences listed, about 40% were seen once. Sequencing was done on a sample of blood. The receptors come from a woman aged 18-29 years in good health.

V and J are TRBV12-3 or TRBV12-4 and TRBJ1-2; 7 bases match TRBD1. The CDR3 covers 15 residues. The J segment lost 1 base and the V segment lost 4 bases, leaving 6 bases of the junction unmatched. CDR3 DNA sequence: TGTGCCAGCAGTTCCCCTGGGACAGTTAACTATGGCTACACCTTC. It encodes CASSSPGTVNYGYTF.

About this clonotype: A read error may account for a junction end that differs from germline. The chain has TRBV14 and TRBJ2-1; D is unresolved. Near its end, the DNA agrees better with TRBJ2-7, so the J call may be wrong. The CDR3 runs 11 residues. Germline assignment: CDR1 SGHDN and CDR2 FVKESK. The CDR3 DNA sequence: TGTGTCAGCAGCTTCAGATATGAGCAGTACTTC. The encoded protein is CVSSFRYEQYF.

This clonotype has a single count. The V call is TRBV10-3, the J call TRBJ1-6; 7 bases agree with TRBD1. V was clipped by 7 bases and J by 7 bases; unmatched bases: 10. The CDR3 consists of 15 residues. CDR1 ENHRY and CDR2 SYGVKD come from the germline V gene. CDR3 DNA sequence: TGTGCCATCAAAGCGACAGGGCAGGGGAATTCACCCCTCCACTTT. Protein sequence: CAIKATGQGNSPLHF.

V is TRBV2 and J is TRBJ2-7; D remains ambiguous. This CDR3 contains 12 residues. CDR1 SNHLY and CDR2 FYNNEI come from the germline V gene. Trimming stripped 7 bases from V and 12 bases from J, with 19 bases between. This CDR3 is CASIDNSTPMYF. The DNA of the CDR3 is TGTGCCAGCATCGATAATTCGACCCCAATGTACTTC.

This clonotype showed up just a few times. CDR3: CSARDRDRITYEQYF. The CDR3 DNA is TGCAGTGCTAGGGATAGGGACAGAATAACCTACGAGCAGTACTTC. The V and J genes are TRBV20-1 and TRBJ2-7; 7 bases are a match to TRBD1. Germline values: CDR1 DFQATT, CDR2 SNEGSKA (reference sequence). This CDR3 spans 15 amino acids. J lost 2 bases, V lost 3 bases, and 10 bases had no gene match.

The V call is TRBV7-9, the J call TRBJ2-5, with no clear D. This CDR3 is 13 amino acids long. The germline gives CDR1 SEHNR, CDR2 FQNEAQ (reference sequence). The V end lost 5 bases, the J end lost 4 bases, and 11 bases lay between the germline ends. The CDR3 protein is CASSPDARETQYF. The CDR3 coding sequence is TGTGCCAGCAGCCCAGACGCCCGAGAGACCCAGTACTTC.

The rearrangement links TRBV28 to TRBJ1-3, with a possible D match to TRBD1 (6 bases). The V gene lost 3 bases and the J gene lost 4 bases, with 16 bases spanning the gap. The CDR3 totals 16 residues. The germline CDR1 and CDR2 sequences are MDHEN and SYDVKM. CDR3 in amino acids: CASSFPGQLRGNTIYF. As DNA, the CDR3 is TGTGCCAGCAGTTTCCCAGGACAGTTAAGGGGAAACACCATATATTTT.

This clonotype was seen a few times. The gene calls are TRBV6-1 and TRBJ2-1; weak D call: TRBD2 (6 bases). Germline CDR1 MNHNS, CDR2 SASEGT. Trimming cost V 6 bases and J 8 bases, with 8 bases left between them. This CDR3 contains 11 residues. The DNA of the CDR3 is TGTGCCAGCAGGGAGGGGTATGAGCAGTTCTTC. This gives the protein CASREGYEQFF.

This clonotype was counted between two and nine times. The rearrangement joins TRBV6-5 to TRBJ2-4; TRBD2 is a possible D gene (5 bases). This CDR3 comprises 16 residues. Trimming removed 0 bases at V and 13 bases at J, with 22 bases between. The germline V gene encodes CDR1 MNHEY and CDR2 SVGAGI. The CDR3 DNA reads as TGTGCCAGCAGTTACTCTCCGGGGAGCACCGCCGAAGAGCAGTACTTC. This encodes CASSYSPGSTAEEQYF.

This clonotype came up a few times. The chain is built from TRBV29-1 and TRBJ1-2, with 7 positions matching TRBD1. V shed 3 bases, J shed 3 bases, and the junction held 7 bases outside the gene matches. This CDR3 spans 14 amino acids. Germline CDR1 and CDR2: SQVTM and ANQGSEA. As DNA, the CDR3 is TGCAGCGTTGAGACCGAGGGGGCCTACTATGGCTACACCTTC. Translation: CSVETEGAYYGYTF.

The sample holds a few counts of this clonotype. In DNA form, the CDR3 reads TGTGCCATCAGTCACAGAACGATCCCTGATAACTATGGCTACACCTTC. Protein: CAISHRTIPDNYGYTF. V usage is TRBV10-3 and J usage is TRBJ1-2, with D hard to call. CDR3 length equals 16 residues. V was trimmed by 5 bases and J by 1 base, leaving 17 bases between them. CDR1 and CDR2 from the germline V gene are ENHRY and SYGVKD.

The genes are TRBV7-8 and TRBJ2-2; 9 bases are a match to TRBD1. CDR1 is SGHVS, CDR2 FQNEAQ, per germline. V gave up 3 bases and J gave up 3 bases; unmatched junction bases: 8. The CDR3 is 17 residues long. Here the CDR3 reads CASSFPVQGADTGELFF. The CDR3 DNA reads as TGTGCCAGCAGCTTTCCTGTACAGGGGGCGGACACCGGGGAGCTGTTTTTT.

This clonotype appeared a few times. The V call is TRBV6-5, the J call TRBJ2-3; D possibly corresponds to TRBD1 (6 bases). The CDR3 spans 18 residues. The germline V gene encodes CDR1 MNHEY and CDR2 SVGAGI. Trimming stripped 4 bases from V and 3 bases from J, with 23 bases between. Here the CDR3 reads CASSSHPGNRVGTDTQYF. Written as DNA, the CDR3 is TGTGCCAGCAGTTCCCACCCGGGGAACAGGGTGGGTACAGATACGCAGTATTTT.

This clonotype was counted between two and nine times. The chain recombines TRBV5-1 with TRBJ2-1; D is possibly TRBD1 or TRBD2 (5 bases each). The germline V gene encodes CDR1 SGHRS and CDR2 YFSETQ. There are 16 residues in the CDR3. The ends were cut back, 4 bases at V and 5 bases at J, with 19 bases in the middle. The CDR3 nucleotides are TGCGCCAGCAGCGGGAGAAGGGGCAACCGGAACAATGAGCAGTTCTTC. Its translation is CASSGRRGNRNNEQFF.

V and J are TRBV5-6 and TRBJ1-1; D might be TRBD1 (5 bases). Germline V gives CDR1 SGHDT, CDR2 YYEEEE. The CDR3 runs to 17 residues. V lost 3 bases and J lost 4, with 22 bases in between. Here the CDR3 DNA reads TGTGCCAGCAGCTGGGGTGGAAGGGCAGGGATAGGCACTGAAGCTTTCTTT. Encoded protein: CASSWGGRAGIGTEAFF.

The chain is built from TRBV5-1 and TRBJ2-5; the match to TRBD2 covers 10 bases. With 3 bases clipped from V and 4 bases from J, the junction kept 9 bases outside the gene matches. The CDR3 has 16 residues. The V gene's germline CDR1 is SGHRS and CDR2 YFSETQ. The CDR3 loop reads CASSSRSSGGGETQYF. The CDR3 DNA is TGCGCCAGCAGCTCCCGCTCTAGCGGGGGAGGAGAGACCCAGTACTTC.

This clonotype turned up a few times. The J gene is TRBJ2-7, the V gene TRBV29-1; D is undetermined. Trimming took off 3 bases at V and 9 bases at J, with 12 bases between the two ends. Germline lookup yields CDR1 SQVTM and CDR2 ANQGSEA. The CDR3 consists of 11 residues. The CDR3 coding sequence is TGCAGCGTTGAGCGGCCCACCGGGCAGTACTTC. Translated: CSVERPTGQYF.

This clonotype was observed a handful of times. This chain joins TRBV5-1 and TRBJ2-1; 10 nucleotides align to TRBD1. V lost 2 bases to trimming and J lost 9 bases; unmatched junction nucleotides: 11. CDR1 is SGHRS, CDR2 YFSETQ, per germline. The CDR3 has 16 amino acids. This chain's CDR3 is CASSFTPGQGRSEQFF. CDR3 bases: TGCGCCAGCAGCTTCACACCGGGACAGGGGAGAAGTGAGCAGTTCTTC.

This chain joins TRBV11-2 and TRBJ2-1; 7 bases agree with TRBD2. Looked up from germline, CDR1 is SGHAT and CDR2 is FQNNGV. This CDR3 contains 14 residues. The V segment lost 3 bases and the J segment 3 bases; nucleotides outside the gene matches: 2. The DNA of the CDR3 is TGTGCCAGCAGCTTCCAGCGGGACTACAATGAGCAGTTCTTC. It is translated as CASSFQRDYNEQFF.

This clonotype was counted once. The CDR3 DNA reads as TGTGCCAGCTCACCACGTTCCGGACAGAGCTCCTACAATGAGCAGTTCTTC. It codes for CASSPRSGQSSYNEQFF. The chain uses TRBV18 and TRBJ2-1; maybe TRBD1 (6 bases). CDR1 and CDR2 (germline): KGHSH, LQKENI. The ends were cut back, 1 base at V and 0 bases at J, with 13 bases in the middle. The CDR3 spans 17 residues.

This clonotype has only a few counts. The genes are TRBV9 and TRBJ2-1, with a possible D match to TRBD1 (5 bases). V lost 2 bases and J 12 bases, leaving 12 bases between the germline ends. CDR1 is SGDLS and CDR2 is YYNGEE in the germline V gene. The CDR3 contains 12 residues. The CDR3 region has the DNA TGTGCCAGCAGCGTTGGTGGGGCGGCGCAGTTCTTC. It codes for CASSVGGAAQFF.

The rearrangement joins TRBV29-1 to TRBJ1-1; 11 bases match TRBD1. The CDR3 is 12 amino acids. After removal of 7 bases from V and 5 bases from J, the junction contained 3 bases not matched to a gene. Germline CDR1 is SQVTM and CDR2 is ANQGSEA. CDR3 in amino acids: CSGGQGGTEAFF. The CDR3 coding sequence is TGCAGCGGGGGACAGGGGGGAACTGAAGCTTTCTTT.

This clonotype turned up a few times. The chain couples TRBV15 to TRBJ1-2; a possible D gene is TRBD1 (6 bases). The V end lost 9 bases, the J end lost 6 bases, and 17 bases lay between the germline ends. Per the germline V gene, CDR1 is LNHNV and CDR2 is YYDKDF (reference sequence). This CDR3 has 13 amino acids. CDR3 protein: CATQRGGWDGYTF. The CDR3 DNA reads TGTGCCACACAGCGAGGGGGTTGGGATGGCTACACCTTC.

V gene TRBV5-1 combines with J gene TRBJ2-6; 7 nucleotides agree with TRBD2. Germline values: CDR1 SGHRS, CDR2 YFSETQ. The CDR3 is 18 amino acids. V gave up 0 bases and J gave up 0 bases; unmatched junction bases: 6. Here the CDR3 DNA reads TGCGCCAGCAGCTTGGTTCTAGCGGAGCCCTCTGGGGCCAACGTCCTGACTTTC. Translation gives CASSLVLAEPSGANVLTF.

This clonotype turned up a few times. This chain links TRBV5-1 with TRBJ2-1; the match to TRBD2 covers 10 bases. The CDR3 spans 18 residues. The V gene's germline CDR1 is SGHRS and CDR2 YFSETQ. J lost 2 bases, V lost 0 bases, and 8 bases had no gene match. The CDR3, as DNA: TGCGCCAGCAGCTTGGCCTGGACTAGCGGATACACCTACAATGAGCAGTTCTTC. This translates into CASSLAWTSGYTYNEQFF.

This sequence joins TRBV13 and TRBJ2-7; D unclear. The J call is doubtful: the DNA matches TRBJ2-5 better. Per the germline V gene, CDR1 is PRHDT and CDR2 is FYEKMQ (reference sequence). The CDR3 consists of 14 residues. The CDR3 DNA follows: TGTGCCAGCAGCTTACGGACGGATGGGGAGACCCAGTACTTC. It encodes CASSLRTDGETQYF.

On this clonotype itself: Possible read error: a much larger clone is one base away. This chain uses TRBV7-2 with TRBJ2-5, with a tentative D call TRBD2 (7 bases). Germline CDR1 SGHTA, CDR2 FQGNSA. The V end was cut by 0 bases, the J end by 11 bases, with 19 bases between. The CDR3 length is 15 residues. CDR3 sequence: CASSLAGGLTGGQYF. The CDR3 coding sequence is TGTGCCAGCAGCTTAGCCGGGGGGCTCACAGGTGGGCAGTACTTC.

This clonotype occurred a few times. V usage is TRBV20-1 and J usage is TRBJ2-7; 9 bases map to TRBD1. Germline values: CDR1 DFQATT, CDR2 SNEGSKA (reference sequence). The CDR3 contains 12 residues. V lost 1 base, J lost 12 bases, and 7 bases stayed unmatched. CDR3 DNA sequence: TGCAGTGCTAGAGCGGGACAGGGTAATTTGTACTTC. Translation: CSARAGQGNLYF.

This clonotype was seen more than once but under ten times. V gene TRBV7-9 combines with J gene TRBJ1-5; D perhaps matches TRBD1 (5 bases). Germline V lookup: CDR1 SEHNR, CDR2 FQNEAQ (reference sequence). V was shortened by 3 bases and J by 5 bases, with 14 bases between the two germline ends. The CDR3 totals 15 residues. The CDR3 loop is CASSLAAGRDQPQHF. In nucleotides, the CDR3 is TGTGCCAGCAGCTTGGCCGCTGGCAGGGATCAGCCCCAGCATTTT.

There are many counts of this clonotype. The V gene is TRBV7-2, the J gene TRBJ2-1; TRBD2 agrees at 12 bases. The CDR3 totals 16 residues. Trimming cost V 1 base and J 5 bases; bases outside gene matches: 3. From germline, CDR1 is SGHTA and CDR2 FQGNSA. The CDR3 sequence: CASSLGGLAGNNEQFF. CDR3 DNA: TGTGCCAGCAGCTTAGGGGGACTAGCGGGTAACAATGAGCAGTTCTTC.

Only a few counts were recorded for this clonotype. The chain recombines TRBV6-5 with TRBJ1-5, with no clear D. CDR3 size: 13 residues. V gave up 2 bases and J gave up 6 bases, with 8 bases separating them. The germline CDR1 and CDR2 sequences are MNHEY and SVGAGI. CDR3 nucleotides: TGTGCCAGCAGTTACAACGAGGGTCAGCCCCAGCATTTT. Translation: CASSYNEGQPQHF.

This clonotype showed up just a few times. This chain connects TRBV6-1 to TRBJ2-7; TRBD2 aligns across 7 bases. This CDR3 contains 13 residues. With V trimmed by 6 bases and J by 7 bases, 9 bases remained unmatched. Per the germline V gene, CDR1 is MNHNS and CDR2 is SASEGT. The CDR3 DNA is TGTGCCAGCAGCCAACCGGGCGGGGGAGAGCAGTACTTC. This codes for CASSQPGGGEQYF.